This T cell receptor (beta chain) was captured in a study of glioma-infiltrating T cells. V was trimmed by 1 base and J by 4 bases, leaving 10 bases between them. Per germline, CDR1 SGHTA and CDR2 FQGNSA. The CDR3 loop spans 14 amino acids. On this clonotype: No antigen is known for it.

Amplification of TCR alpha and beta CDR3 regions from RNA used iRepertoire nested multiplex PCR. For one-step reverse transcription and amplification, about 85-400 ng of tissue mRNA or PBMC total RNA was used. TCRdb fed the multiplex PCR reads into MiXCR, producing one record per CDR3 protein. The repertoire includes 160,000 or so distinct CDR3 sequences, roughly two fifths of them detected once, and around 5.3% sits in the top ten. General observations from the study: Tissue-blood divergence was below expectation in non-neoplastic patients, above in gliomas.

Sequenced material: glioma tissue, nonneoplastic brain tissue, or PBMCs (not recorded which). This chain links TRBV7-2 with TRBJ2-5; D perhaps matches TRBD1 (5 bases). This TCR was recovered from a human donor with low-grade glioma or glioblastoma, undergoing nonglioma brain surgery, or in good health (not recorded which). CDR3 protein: CASSLEGWRETQYF. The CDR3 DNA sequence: TGTGCCAGCAGCTTAGAGGGGTGGAGAGAGACCCAGTACTTC.